The entry below describes one TCR beta chain. This CDR3 is 17 amino acids long. The V gene's germline CDR1 is LNHDA and CDR2 SQIVND (reference sequence). V lost 4 bases and J lost 7; bases outside the gene matches: 14. These data originate in a study of blood T cell repertoires in COVID-19. How the authors handled the data: The assay estimated nucleated cells by amplifying reference gene primers. Assay used: immunoSEQ multiplex PCR; TCRdb lists only in-frame clones, some missing. V, J and clone size are taken as reported in that table, and D and trimming were inferred from the DNA itself. The sample contains 300,000 or so clones, around nine tenths of which appear only once.

The sequencing sample was made of PBMCs or T cells enriched from blood (not recorded which). The source of this sequence is a woman aged 45 to 65 who had been exposed to COVID-19. V and J are TRBV19 and TRBJ2-1, with 9 bases that match TRBD2. DNA for the CDR3: TGTGCCAGTAGTACCCCCCTAACGCTAGCGGGGCTAAATGAGCAGTTCTTC. Protein sequence: CASSTPLTLAGLNEQFF.